This is a list of T cell receptor beta chains from one sample in a study of CD8+ T cells in alopecia areata. Produced via immunoSEQ multiplex PCR; TCRdb's table is partial and in-frame only. The data contain 200,000 or so clones, 56% of them singletons. Sequenced: CD8+ T cells sorted from blood. Receptor source: a human donor in good health. CDR3s include the opening cysteine and the closing phenylalanine or tryptophan. The D gene is left open where the match is weak. Only part of the rows carry a size: once, few, many, or a class if the clone is expanded.

length: 17
V: TRBV4-1
D: TRBD2
J: TRBJ2-1
size: NA
DNA: TGCGCCAGCAGCCCTCACTCCGGACTAGCGGGGGTCAATGAGCAGTTCTTC
CDR3: CASSPHSGLAGVNEQFF

length: 14
V: TRBV2
D: NA
J: TRBJ2-3
size: NA
DNA: TGTGCCAGCAGTGAAGGGCGGGGAGTGGATACGCAGTATTTT
CDR3: CASSEGRGVDTQYF

length: 14
V: TRBV30
D: TRBD1
J: TRBJ2-7
size: NA
DNA: TGTGCCTGGAGTCCTGTCAGGGGGCACTACGAGCAGTACTTC
CDR3: CAWSPVRGHYEQYF

length: 15
V: TRBV11-2
D: NA
J: TRBJ2-1
size: NA
DNA: TGTGCCAGCAGCGACCACCAGCGGACGTACAATGAGCAGTTCTTC
CDR3: CASSDHQRTYNEQFF

length: 15
V: TRBV25-1
D: NA
J: TRBJ2-3
size: NA
DNA: TGTGCCAGCAGCCGGACAGCCCGAAGCACAGATACGCAGTATTTT
CDR3: CASSRTARSTDTQYF

length: 12
V: TRBV30
D: TRBD1
J: TRBJ2-7
size: NA
DNA: TGTGCCTGGAGTACAGGGGTCCCCGAGCAGTACTTC
CDR3: CAWSTGVPEQYF

length: 17
V: TRBV27
D: NA
J: TRBJ2-1
size: many
DNA: TGTGCCAGCAGCGCCAACACAGGGTATCCACAATTGAATGAGCAGTTCTTC
CDR3: CASSANTGYPQLNEQFF

length: 9
V: TRBV7-9
D: NA
J: TRBJ2-3
size: few
DNA: TGTGCCAGCAGCGACACGCAGTATTTT
CDR3: CASSDTQYF

length: 13
V: TRBV6-5
D: NA
J: TRBJ1-2
size: NA
DNA: TGTGCCAGCAGTTACTCGAGCAGGTCGGGCTACACCTTC
CDR3: CASSYSSRSGYTF

length: 14
V: TRBV6-1
D: NA
J: TRBJ1-2
size: NA
DNA: TGTGCCAGCATGTGGGTCCGGGACACCTATGGCTACACCTTC
CDR3: CASMWVRDTYGYTF

length: 16
V: TRBV29-1
D: TRBD2
J: TRBJ2-1
size: NA
DNA: TGCAGCGTAGAACTAGCGGGGGGTCCCTCCTACAATGAGCAGTTCTTC
CDR3: CSVELAGGPSYNEQFF

length: 13
V: TRBV6-5
D: NA
J: TRBJ1-2
size: NA
DNA: TGTGCCAGCAGCATTGACAGGTCCTATGGCTACACCTTC
CDR3: CASSIDRSYGYTF

length: 15
V: TRBV27
D: TRBD1
J: TRBJ2-3
size: NA
DNA: TGTGCCAGCAGTTTAGGGGGCAGGGGGACAGATACGCAGTATTTT
CDR3: CASSLGGRGTDTQYF

length: 12
V: TRBV6-5
D: NA
J: TRBJ2-1
size: NA
DNA: TGTGCCAGCAGCCTAGAGAACAATGAGCAGTTCTTC
CDR3: CASSLENNEQFF

length: 15
V: TRBV27
D: NA
J: TRBJ1-5
size: NA
DNA: TGTGCCAGCAATTTATGGGGGGAAAGCAATCAGCCCCAGCATTTT
CDR3: CASNLWGESNQPQHF

length: 15
V: TRBV4-1
D: NA
J: TRBJ2-2
size: NA
DNA: TGCGCCAGCAGCCAAGAGTGGACGCAGGGCGGGGAGCTGTTTTTT
CDR3: CASSQEWTQGGELFF

length: 14
V: TRBV10-3
D: TRBD2
J: TRBJ2-7
size: NA
DNA: TGTGCCATCAGTGAGTCCGGGGGGGCGTCCGAGCAGTACTTC
CDR3: CAISESGGASEQYF

length: 12
V: TRBV6-1
D: TRBD2
J: TRBJ2-1
size: NA
DNA: TGTGCCAGCAGGGGACTAGCGGAGACGACCTTCTTC
CDR3: CASRGLAETTFF

length: 13
V: TRBV4-1
D: TRBD2
J: TRBJ2-5
size: few
DNA: TGCGCCAGTTCGGGGGGGCTTGAAGAGACCCAGTACTTC
CDR3: CASSGGLEETQYF

length: 15
V: TRBV12-5
D: NA
J: TRBJ1-2
size: NA
DNA: TGTGCTAGTGGGGGAGGTACAGTGACTAACTATGGCTACACCTTC
CDR3: CASGGGTVTNYGYTF

length: 16
V: TRBV11-2
D: NA
J: TRBJ1-2
size: NA
DNA: TGTGCCAGCAGCCGCCGGGTCGGGACCGATAACTATGGCTACACCTTC
CDR3: CASSRRVGTDNYGYTF

length: 11
V: TRBV20-1
D: TRBD1
J: TRBJ1-1
size: NA
DNA: TGCAGTGGTCGAACAGGGGCCGGAGCTTTCTTT
CDR3: CSGRTGAGAFF

length: 13
V: TRBV29-1
D: TRBD1
J: TRBJ1-2
size: NA
DNA: TGCAGCGTTCCAAGACAGGGCGCCTATGGCTACACCTTC
CDR3: CSVPRQGAYGYTF

length: 13
V: TRBV27
D: NA
J: TRBJ1-2
size: few
DNA: TGTGCCAGCAGCCCCAGTGTTTACTATGGCTACACCTTC
CDR3: CASSPSVYYGYTF

length: 17
V: TRBV5-1
D: NA
J: TRBJ1-1
size: many
DNA: TGCGCCAGCAGCTTGAATCTTAAGGGGACGGAGGACACTGAAGCTTTCTTT
CDR3: CASSLNLKGTEDTEAFF

length: 12
V: TRBV29-1
D: NA
J: TRBJ1-1
size: few
DNA: TGCAGCGTTATGACAGAGAACACTGAAGCTTTCTTT
CDR3: CSVMTENTEAFF

length: 15
V: TRBV4-1
D: NA
J: TRBJ1-1
size: NA
DNA: TGCGCCAGCAGCCAAGAAGACAGACTGAACACTGAAGCTTTCTTT
CDR3: CASSQEDRLNTEAFF

length: 17
V: TRBV5-1
D: NA
J: TRBJ2-1
size: NA
DNA: TGCGCCAGCAGCTTGTATTCTTCCGGGAGCTCCTACAATGAGCAGTTCTTC
CDR3: CASSLYSSGSSYNEQFF

length: 15
V: TRBV13
D: NA
J: TRBJ2-5
size: NA
DNA: TGTGCCAGCAGCTTAGACCCCGCTCGGGGAGAGACCCAGTACTTC
CDR3: CASSLDPARGETQYF

length: 16
V: TRBV4-1
D: NA
J: TRBJ1-5
size: few
DNA: TGCGCCAGCAGCCAAGTGGCGGGGGATAGCAATCAGCCCCAGCATTTT
CDR3: CASSQVAGDSNQPQHF

length: 16
V: TRBV7-2
D: NA
J: TRBJ1-5
size: NA
DNA: TGTGCCAGCAGCTTCGCGGCGGACGTTAGCAATCAGCCCCAGCATTTT
CDR3: CASSFAADVSNQPQHF

length: 8
V: TRBV2
D: NA
J: TRBJ2-1
size: NA
DNA: TGTGCCAGCAGTGAACGGTTCTTC
CDR3: CASSERFF

length: 11
V: TRBV29-1
D: NA
J: TRBJ1-2
size: NA
DNA: TGCAGCGTCGACTACCTTTATGGCTACACCTTC
CDR3: CSVDYLYGYTF

length: 12
V: TRBV30
D: NA
J: TRBJ1-1
size: NA
DNA: TGTGCCTGGAGCCTCCTCAGGCAGGAAGCTTTCTTT
CDR3: CAWSLLRQEAFF

length: 16
V: TRBV25-1
D: TRBD2
J: TRBJ2-5
size: NA
DNA: TGTGCCAGCAGTGAGCCAGGGACTATCGGGGAAGAGACCCAGTACTTC
CDR3: CASSEPGTIGEETQYF

length: 15
V: TRBV5-6
D: TRBD1
J: TRBJ2-7
size: once
DNA: TGTGCCAGCAGCTTGGGGGACAGGGAAGCCTACGAGCAGTACTTC
CDR3: CASSLGDREAYEQYF

length: 15
V: TRBV11-2
D: NA
J: TRBJ2-7
size: NA
DNA: TGTGCCAGCAGCTTATTTACCGGGGTCTCCTACGAGCAGTACTTC
CDR3: CASSLFTGVSYEQYF

length: 15
V: TRBV5-1
D: TRBD2
J: TRBJ2-1
size: NA
DNA: TGCGCCCAAAGGACTAGCGGGGGGGCCGACAATGAGCAGTTCTTC
CDR3: CAQRTSGGADNEQFF